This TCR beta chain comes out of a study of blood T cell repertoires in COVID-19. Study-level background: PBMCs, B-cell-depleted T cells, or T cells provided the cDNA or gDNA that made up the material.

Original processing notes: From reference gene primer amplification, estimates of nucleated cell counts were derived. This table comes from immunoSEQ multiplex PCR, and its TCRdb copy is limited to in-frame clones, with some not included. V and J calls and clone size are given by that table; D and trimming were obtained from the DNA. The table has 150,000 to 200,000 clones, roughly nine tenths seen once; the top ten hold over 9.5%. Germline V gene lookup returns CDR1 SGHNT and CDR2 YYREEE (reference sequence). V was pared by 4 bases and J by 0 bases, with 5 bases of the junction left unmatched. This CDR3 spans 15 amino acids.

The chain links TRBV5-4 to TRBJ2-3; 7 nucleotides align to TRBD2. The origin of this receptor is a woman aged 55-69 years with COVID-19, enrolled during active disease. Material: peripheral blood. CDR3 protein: CASSLGTMSTDTQYF. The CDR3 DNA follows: TGTGCCAGCAGCCTAGGGACTATGAGCACAGATACGCAGTATTTT.